The source of this T cell receptor (beta chain) is a study of regulatory and conventional T cells in RAG deficiency. General observations from the study: Shorter CDR3s in all patient subsets; >80% Treg-Tconv overlap in Omenn.

The sorted conventional CD4+ T cells were CD25-low and CD127-high, with genomic DNA sequenced. With regard to this clone: The target antigen is unknown.

This CDR3 spans 12 amino acids. The germline V gene has CDR1 MDHEN and CDR2 SYDVKM. V lost 10 bases to trimming and J lost 8 bases, with 17 bases between them. Repertoires were generated with immunoSEQ multiplex PCR, while TCRdb's copy carries only in-frame clones and drops some. Of around 29,000 clones in the sample, 90% to 95% were seen once. This sample also belongs to another study, concerning regulatory T cells. This second study says: Amplification used 52 TRBV primers and 13 TRBJ primers.

The specimen sequenced was CD25- CD4+ T cells sorted from blood. The chain has TRBV28 and TRBJ1-2, with D unclear. The receptor's source is a human donor in good health. The CDR3 region has the DNA TGTGCCATGCAGGCAGGCCCACGGGGCTACACCTTC. It yields the protein CAMQAGPRGYTF.